What follows are 26 T cell receptor beta chains derived from one specimen sequenced in a study of T cell changes during pregnancy in multiple sclerosis. Here immunoSEQ multiplex PCR was the method, and the copy in TCRdb shows in-frame clones only, minus some. The repertoire holds about 22,000 clones, with approximately 89% as singletons. The input for sequencing was CD4+ T cells from peripheral blood mononuclear cells, taken after pregnancy. All receptors come from a female donor in good health, enrolled as a control in a pregnancy study.

This clone was recorded only once. The chain employs TRBV4-3 and TRBJ2-2; no clear D. The germline V gene encodes CDR1 LGHNA and CDR2 YSLEER. The CDR3 covers 12 residues. V was clipped by 6 bases and J by 4 bases, with 6 bases between them. CDR3 DNA sequence: TGCGCCAGCAGAACATTCACCGGGGAGCTGTTTTTT. Translating it yields CASRTFTGELFF.

The CDR3 sequence is CASSRAGNEQFF. CDR3 in DNA: TGTGCCAGCAGCCGAGCGGGAAATGAGCAGTTCTTC. The rearrangement links TRBV7-3 to TRBJ2-1, with 7 bases fitting TRBD2. This CDR3 comprises 12 residues. The germline V gene has CDR1 SGHTA and CDR2 FQGTGA. V shed 5 bases and J 7 bases; nucleotides not matched to a gene: 2.

This sequence joins TRBV6-1 and TRBJ2-5; a possible D gene is TRBD2 (7 bases). Germline V gives CDR1 MNHNS, CDR2 SASEGT. Trimming cost V 4 bases and J 2 bases, with 17 bases left between them. This CDR3 is 16 amino acids long. CDR3 residues: CASSARPGGTQETQYF. The CDR3 coding sequence is TGTGCCAGCAGTGCACGGCCCGGGGGGACACAAGAGACCCAGTACTTC.

The chain links TRBV11-2 to TRBJ1-2; D possibly corresponds to TRBD1 (5 bases). V was trimmed by 3 bases and J by 8 bases, leaving 16 bases between them. The CDR3 is made up of 14 amino acids. Looked up from germline, CDR1 is SGHAT and CDR2 is FQNNGV. The CDR3 region has the DNA TGTGCCAGCAGCTTGGGGCAGGGCCTAGGAGGCTACACCTTC. This gives the protein CASSLGQGLGGYTF.

V usage is TRBV4-2 and J usage is TRBJ2-1, with 7 nucleotides matching TRBD2. The J segment lost 2 bases and the V segment lost 4 bases, leaving 5 bases of the junction unmatched. The V gene's germline CDR1 is LGHNA and CDR2 YNFKEQ. The CDR3 consists of 15 residues. CDR3 DNA sequence: TGTGCCAGCAGCCGTGGGGGAGGGGCCTACAATGAGCAGTTCTTC. Its translation: CASSRGGGAYNEQFF.

The rearrangement joins TRBV15 to TRBJ1-5; D is possibly TRBD1 (5 bases). The V gene lost 0 bases and the J gene lost 1 base, with 13 bases spanning the gap. The CDR3 sequence is 17 residues long. Germline V CDR1 and CDR2: LNHNV, YYDKDF (reference sequence). CDR3 sequence (DNA): TGTGCCACCAGCAGAGATGACCCTTCAGGGAGCAATCAGCCCCAGCATTTT. Protein product: CATSRDDPSGSNQPQHF.

The chain employs TRBV11-2 and TRBJ2-1, with 9 bases aligning to TRBD1. V was pared by 3 bases and J by 9 bases, with 12 bases of the junction left unmatched. The CDR3 extends over 16 amino acids. CDR1 SGHAT and CDR2 FQNNGV come from the germline V gene. CDR3 sequence: CASSFSPGQGNFEQFF. The CDR3 coding sequence is TGTGCCAGCAGCTTTTCTCCCGGACAGGGGAATTTTGAGCAGTTCTTC.

The chain combines TRBV21-1 with TRBJ2-5; TRBD1, the table's D call, was not compared with the DNA. TRBV21-1 is a recognized pseudogene. The CDR3 has 15 amino acids. CDR3 bases: TGTGCCAGCAGCAAAGTGGGGAACAGGGAGAAGACCCAGTACTTC. It encodes CASSKVGNREKTQYF.

This chain connects TRBV6-4 to TRBJ2-2, with TRBD2 matching over 9 bases. The CDR3 has 16 amino acids. V was clipped by 0 bases and J by 3 bases; unmatched bases: 2. CDR1 is MRHNA and CDR2 is SNTAGT in the germline V gene. CDR3 region: CASSDSRGGHTGELFF. CDR3 sequence (DNA): TGTGCCAGCAGTGACTCGCGGGGGGGCCACACCGGGGAGCTGTTTTTT.

The chain employs TRBV4-3 and TRBJ2-5, with 7 nucleotides matching TRBD2. Trimming cost V 0 bases and J 6 bases; bases outside gene matches: 10. The CDR3 length is 16 residues. Germline V CDR1 and CDR2: LGHNA, YSLEER. The CDR3 nucleotides read TGCGCCAGCAGCCAAGATTTTGGCGGGAGTGTAAAGACCCAGTACTTC. Translating gives CASSQDFGGSVKTQYF.

The gene calls are TRBV4-1 and TRBJ1-4; no clear D. The germline CDR1 and CDR2 sequences are MGHRA and YSYEKL. The CDR3 runs 16 residues. V lost 1 base and J 6 bases, leaving 15 bases between the germline ends. The CDR3 region is CASSQGFRGGYEKLFF. The CDR3, as DNA: TGCGCCAGCAGCCAAGGGTTTCGGGGAGGGTATGAAAAACTGTTTTTT.

The chain joins TRBV30 to TRBJ2-3, with 7 bases lining up with TRBD2. Trimming cost V 6 bases and J 3 bases; bases outside gene matches: 3. Per germline, CDR1 GTSNPN and CDR2 SVGIG (reference sequence). The CDR3 contains 12 residues. The CDR3 DNA follows: TGTGCCTGTGGGGGGGTTACAGATACGCAGTATTTT. Amino acids: CACGGVTDTQYF.

The chain links TRBV11-3 to TRBJ2-1; 8 bases match TRBD2. Germline CDR1 SGHNT, CDR2 YENEEA. V lost 9 bases, J lost 3 bases, and 4 bases stayed unmatched. The CDR3 has 13 amino acids. CDR3 residues: CASSGTSYNEQFF. For the CDR3, the DNA is TGTGCCAGTTCCGGGACTAGCTACAATGAGCAGTTCTTC.

J is TRBJ2-7 and V is TRBV12-1; no DNA check was done on the table's D call, TRBD1. TRBV12-1 is described as a pseudogene. This CDR3 region has 19 residues. The CDR3 spells CASSEMTDRYPPSSYEQYF. In nucleotides, the CDR3 is TGTGCCAGCAGCGAAATGACAGACCGATACCCTCCAAGCTCCTACGAGCAGTACTTC.

The rearrangement joins TRBV2 to TRBJ2-7; D remains ambiguous. Germline V CDR1 and CDR2: SNHLY, FYNNEI. The CDR3 totals 11 residues. The germline V and J ends were trimmed by 5 bases and 1 base, with 3 bases remaining between them. CDR3 region: CASSRSYEQYF. The CDR3 nucleotides are TGTGCCAGCAGTCGGTCCTACGAGCAGTACTTC.

V is TRBV19 and J is TRBJ1-2, with TRBD1 identical over 7 bases. With V trimmed by 2 bases and J by 4 bases, 4 bases remained unmatched. CDR3 size: 14 residues. Germline CDR1 is LNHDA and CDR2 is SQIVND (reference sequence). This CDR3 reads CASSISTGAYGYTF. The CDR3 bases are TGTGCCAGTAGTATATCAACAGGGGCCTATGGCTACACCTTC.

The genes are TRBV9 and TRBJ2-3; 9 positions match TRBD2. Germline loops: CDR1 SGDLS, CDR2 YYNGEE. Trimming at V came to 3 bases and at J to 6 bases, leaving 11 bases not matched to a gene. The CDR3 extends over 16 amino acids. DNA for the CDR3: TGTGCCAGCAGCGAAACTAGACTAGCGGCTGGGGATACGCAGTATTTT. Amino acids: CASSETRLAAGDTQYF.

This clone was detected only a few times. This chain joins TRBV11-2 and TRBJ2-7; a weak D match, TRBD2 (5 bases). This CDR3 is 15 amino acids long. Trimming pared 2 bases from V and 0 bases from J, leaving 11 bases between. The germline V gene has CDR1 SGHAT and CDR2 FQNNGV. CDR3 residues: CASSLMRGSSYEQYF. The DNA of the CDR3 is TGTGCCAGCAGCTTAATGCGAGGGTCCTCCTACGAGCAGTACTTC.

V gene TRBV7-3 combines with J gene TRBJ2-3, with 8 nucleotides matching TRBD2. This CDR3 contains 14 residues. Germline V gene data show CDR1 as SGHTA and CDR2 as FQGTGA. Trimming removed 4 bases from V and 3 bases from J; junction bases left unmatched: 3. CDR3 sequence reads: CASSSGLETDTQYF. The CDR3 region has the DNA TGTGCCAGCAGCTCGGGACTAGAGACAGATACGCAGTATTTT.

The chain combines TRBV7-2 with TRBJ1-6, with 7 bases aligning to TRBD1. Germline trimming cut 5 bases from V and 7 bases from J; bases unmatched to any gene: 11. CDR3 length: 16 residues. CDR1 and CDR2 (germline): SGHTA, FQGNSA. Here the CDR3 DNA reads TGTGCCAGCAGCCTAGAGCCGACAGGGACGAATTCACCCCTCCACTTT. Translation gives CASSLEPTGTNSPLHF.

The V and J genes are TRBV7-9 and TRBJ2-3, with TRBD1 matching over 7 bases. The length of the CDR3 is 14 residues. V shed 6 bases, J shed 1 base, and the junction held 4 bases outside the gene matches. The V gene's germline CDR1 is SEHNR and CDR2 FQNEAQ (reference sequence). The CDR3 DNA reads TGTGCCAGCAGTCACAGGGGCGGCACAGATACGCAGTATTTT. The encoded protein is CASSHRGGTDTQYF.

This chain uses TRBV18 with TRBJ2-7; possible D gene TRBD2, 5 bases. The V end lost 5 bases, the J end lost 3 bases, and 8 bases lay between the germline ends. The CDR3 length is 12 residues. Germline loops: CDR1 KGHSH, CDR2 LQKENI. This chain's CDR3 is CASSDRGYEQYF. The CDR3 nucleotides are TGTGCCAGCTCAGACCGGGGCTACGAGCAGTACTTC.

The rearrangement uses TRBV6-5 and TRBJ2-1; TRBD1 is a possible D gene (6 bases). Germline V gene sequence: CDR1 MNHEY, CDR2 SVGAGI. Deletions cut 5 bases from V and 4 bases from J, with 9 bases between. CDR3 length: 13 residues. The CDR3 DNA follows: TGTGCCAGCAGTATTCAGGGGTACAATGAGCAGTTCTTC. Translation: CASSIQGYNEQFF.

The chain uses TRBV5-5 and TRBJ1-2; TRBD1 agrees at 7 bases. Per germline, CDR1 SGHKS and CDR2 YYEKEE (reference sequence). The CDR3 runs 14 residues. With V trimmed by 5 bases and J by 2 bases, 6 bases remained unmatched. The CDR3, as DNA: TGTGCCAGCAGTCGTACAGGGGCGAACTATGGCTACACCTTC. This translates into CASSRTGANYGYTF.

This chain uses TRBV6-6 with TRBJ2-4; the D gene is possibly TRBD2 (5 bases). Trimming left V 0 bases short and J 11 bases short, with 8 bases between. This CDR3 comprises 12 residues. The germline gives CDR1 MNHNY, CDR2 SVGAGI (reference sequence). The CDR3 bases are TGTGCCAGCAGTTACTCGATTAGCGTTCAGTACTTC. This gives the protein CASSYSISVQYF.

The table lists this clone with a few counts. The chain uses TRBV4-2 and TRBJ2-3, with 7 bases identical to TRBD2. The CDR3 extends over 15 amino acids. Germline V gene lookup returns CDR1 LGHNA and CDR2 YNFKEQ. V was pared by 0 bases and J by 6 bases, with 6 bases of the junction left unmatched. The CDR3 DNA is TGTGCCAGCAGCCAAGATGCGGGGGACGAGGATACGCAGTATTTT. Protein sequence: CASSQDAGDEDTQYF.